The 28 T cell receptor beta chains below were found in one sample sequenced in a study of cytomegalovirus exposure and HLA in healthy donors. 60 Vbeta and 13 Jbeta primers were used in PCR. The protocol was immunoSEQ multiplex PCR, while the TCRdb copy is restricted to in-frame clones and leaves out a portion. The sample has over 120,000 clones; 9.7% are singletons. Sequenced input: PBMCs. Every receptor here comes from a man aged 50-59 years in good health and CMV-seronegative.

The chain carries TRBV7-3 and TRBJ2-6; the match to TRBD1 covers 7 bases. CDR1 and CDR2 from the germline V gene are SGHTA and FQGTGA. The CDR3 loop spans 17 amino acids. The J segment lost 0 bases and the V segment lost 5 bases, leaving 7 bases of the junction unmatched. The CDR3 DNA reads as TGTGCCAGCAGCGGCAGGGACAGTAGCTCTGGGGCCAACGTCCTGACTTTC. Translating gives CASSGRDSSSGANVLTF.

This clone was observed a few times. V gene TRBV2 combines with J gene TRBJ2-5, with 8 bases lining up with TRBD1. The germline V gene encodes CDR1 SNHLY and CDR2 FYNNEI. V was clipped by 5 bases and J by 5 bases; unmatched bases: 4. CDR3 length equals 13 residues. CDR3 loop: CASSKDRVETQYF. The CDR3 coding sequence is TGTGCCAGCAGTAAGGACAGGGTTGAGACCCAGTACTTC.

The V call is TRBV7-3, the J call TRBJ2-6; tentative D call: TRBD1 (5 bases). Per germline, CDR1 SGHTA and CDR2 FQGTGA. CDR3 length: 19 amino acids. V lost 1 base to trimming and J lost 0 bases, with 16 bases between them. The CDR3 nucleotides read TGTGCCAGCAGCTTAATGCCTGGACACGAAGGCTCTGGGGCCAACGTCCTGACTTTC. This encodes CASSLMPGHEGSGANVLTF.

This clone was recorded a few times. The gene calls are TRBV5-8 and TRBJ2-1; 7 bases line up with TRBD1. J lost 0 bases, V lost 0 bases, and 0 bases had no gene match. The CDR3 runs to 15 residues. Germline V CDR1 and CDR2: SGHTS, YDEGEE. CDR3 nucleotides: TGTGCCAGCAGCTTGGGGGACAGCTCCTACAATGAGCAGTTCTTC. It is translated as CASSLGDSSYNEQFF.

This clone was seen more than once but under ten times. V gene TRBV7-3 combines with J gene TRBJ2-5, with TRBD1 matching over 8 bases. The germline gives CDR1 SGHTA, CDR2 FQGTGA. The CDR3 consists of 16 residues. The V segment lost 1 base and the J segment 5 bases; nucleotides outside the gene matches: 9. This CDR3 is CASSLIHGTGRETQYF. DNA of the CDR3: TGTGCCAGCAGCTTAATTCATGGGACAGGCCGGGAGACCCAGTACTTC.

This clone was seen more than once but under ten times. The genes are TRBV18 and TRBJ1-1, with TRBD1 matching over 8 bases. This CDR3 comprises 15 residues. The V segment lost 3 bases and the J segment 2 bases; nucleotides outside the gene matches: 5. Germline CDR1 reads KGHSH; CDR2 reads LQKENI. The CDR3: CASSPDRGLNTEAFF. CDR3 in DNA: TGTGCCAGCTCACCCGACAGGGGACTTAACACTGAAGCTTTCTTT.

This clone was counted only a few times. The CDR3 reads CASSGQGNTEAFF. Written as DNA, the CDR3 is TGTGCCAGCAGCGGACAGGGGAACACTGAAGCTTTCTTT. V gene TRBV7-2 combines with J gene TRBJ1-1; TRBD1 aligns across 8 bases. The CDR3 contains 13 residues. Per the germline V gene, CDR1 is SGHTA and CDR2 is FQGNSA. Trimming cost V 5 bases and J 1 base; bases outside gene matches: 0.

The sample holds a few counts of this clone. The chain is built from TRBV5-1 and TRBJ2-5; D might be TRBD1 (6 bases). The V gene's germline CDR1 is SGHRS and CDR2 YFSETQ. The CDR3 has 14 amino acids. The ends were cut back, 0 bases at V and 5 bases at J, with 11 bases in the middle. The CDR3 region has the DNA TGCGCCAGCAGCTTGGCAGGGGCTTGGGAGACCCAGTACTTC. It translates to CASSLAGAWETQYF.

In regard to this clone: At the DNA level, this CDR3 is encoded by other sequences in the same sample as well. The chain combines TRBV30 with TRBJ2-3; 12 bases match TRBD2. This CDR3 is 16 amino acids long. From germline, CDR1 is GTSNPN and CDR2 SVGIG (reference sequence). V lost 2 bases, J lost 0 bases, and 3 bases stayed unmatched. CDR3 in amino acids: CAWSFGLAGSTDTQYF. CDR3 in DNA: TGTGCCTGGAGTTTCGGACTAGCGGGGAGCACAGATACGCAGTATTTT.

This clone has only a few counts. The chain carries TRBV2 and TRBJ1-1; D remains unclear. V was clipped by 7 bases and J by 0 bases, with 9 bases between them. Germline assignment: CDR1 SNHLY and CDR2 FYNNEI. The CDR3 runs to 13 residues. The CDR3 sequence is CASNLRVNTEAFF. The CDR3 DNA is TGTGCCAGCAACCTTCGAGTGAACACTGAAGCTTTCTTT.

This clone occurred a few times. V gene TRBV18 combines with J gene TRBJ1-4, with 12 bases aligning to TRBD1. Losses at the gene ends were 3 bases for V and 2 bases for J; bases not matched to a gene: 1. Germline-derived CDR1 and CDR2 are KGHSH and LQKENI. This CDR3 is built from 16 residues. CDR3 protein: CASSPGTGGTNEKLFF. CDR3 in DNA: TGTGCCAGCTCACCCGGGACAGGGGGCACTAATGAAAAACTGTTTTTT.

The chain combines TRBV6-5 with TRBJ2-5, with 7 bases aligning to TRBD1. The DNA end is more similar to TRBJ2-7, so the J call may be wrong. This CDR3 has 14 residues. Germline values: CDR1 MNHEY, CDR2 SVGAGI. The CDR3 reads CASRRGLSSYEQYF. CDR3 nucleotides: TGTGCCAGCAGGAGGGGGCTGAGCTCCTACGAGCAGTACTTC.

This clone was seen a handful of times. The chain couples TRBV18 to TRBJ1-2; maybe TRBD1 (6 bases). The germline V and J ends were trimmed by 6 bases and 10 bases, with 15 bases remaining between them. Germline CDR1 reads KGHSH; CDR2 reads LQKENI. The CDR3 covers 12 residues. As DNA, the CDR3 is TGTGCCAGCTCCCCTACAGGGAATGACTACACCTTC. As protein: CASSPTGNDYTF.

This clone was seen a handful of times. J is TRBJ2-3 and V is TRBV5-1; maybe TRBD1 (5 bases). The CDR3 is 12 amino acids. The V end was cut by 4 bases, the J end by 11 bases, with 14 bases between. Looked up from germline, CDR1 is SGHRS and CDR2 is YFSETQ. CDR3 bases: TGCGCCAGCAGCCTGGCCTCCCAGGGGCAGTATTTT. As protein: CASSLASQGQYF.

This clone was detected only a few times. DNA for the CDR3: TGTGCCAGCAGGTCGGACAGGGGCAATCAGCCCCAGCATTTT. Encoded protein: CASRSDRGNQPQHF. The chain joins TRBV2 to TRBJ1-5; 8 nucleotides match TRBD1. The CDR3 is 14 residues long. With 6 bases clipped from V and 2 bases from J, the junction kept 3 bases outside the gene matches. Germline V CDR1 and CDR2: SNHLY, FYNNEI.

J is TRBJ1-2 and V is TRBV6-5; 9 bases match TRBD1. V was pared by 6 bases and J by 4 bases, with 6 bases of the junction left unmatched. Germline V lookup: CDR1 MNHEY, CDR2 SVGAGI. The CDR3 covers 14 residues. CDR3 loop: CASRGQGQTYGYTF. Written as DNA, the CDR3 is TGTGCCAGCAGGGGACAGGGACAGACCTATGGCTACACCTTC.

This chain joins TRBV30 and TRBJ1-4; 7 positions match TRBD1. Unmatched junction bases numbered 0, after V lost 5 bases and J lost 3 bases. CDR1 and CDR2 (germline): GTSNPN, SVGIG (reference sequence). This CDR3 contains 12 residues. The CDR3 protein is CAWGTANEKLFF. In DNA form, the CDR3 reads TGTGCCTGGGGGACAGCTAATGAAAAACTGTTTTTT.

This clone was observed a few times. The genes are TRBV6-5 and TRBJ1-1, with unresolved D. Germline V gene data show CDR1 as MNHEY and CDR2 as SVGAGI. The CDR3 extends over 12 amino acids. The V and J ends lost 6 bases and 7 bases respectively, with 12 bases between them. In DNA form, the CDR3 reads TGTGCCAGCAGGGAGGGAGGTCGTGAAGCTTTCTTT. As protein: CASREGGREAFF.

The chain carries TRBV9 and TRBJ2-1; 15 nucleotides agree with TRBD2. V dropped 4 bases and J dropped 7; count of bases not matched to a gene: 9. Germline assignment: CDR1 SGDLS and CDR2 YYNGEE. The length of the CDR3 is 17 residues. CDR3 residues: CASSPRTSGRAMNEQFF. The CDR3 DNA reads as TGTGCCAGCAGCCCCCGGACTAGCGGGAGGGCCATGAATGAGCAGTTCTTC.

The V call is TRBV4-1, the J call TRBJ2-4; TRBD2 matches 8 bases. Losses at the gene ends were 0 bases for V and 8 bases for J; bases not matched to a gene: 12. The CDR3 is 17 residues long. The germline V gene has CDR1 MGHRA and CDR2 YSYEKL. The CDR3 DNA sequence: TGCGCCAGCAGCCAAGAAAGGGGACTAGATTTTTCTTACATTCAGTACTTC. Its protein is CASSQERGLDFSYIQYF.

In DNA form, the CDR3 reads TGCGCCAGCAGCTTACCAAAGCAGGGGTACGAGCAGTACTTC. Amino acids: CASSLPKQGYEQYF. V and J are TRBV5-1 and TRBJ2-7; D might be TRBD1 (6 bases). Between the trimmed V and J ends, which lost 2 bases and 4 bases, there was a span of 13 bases. The CDR3 is 14 residues long. Germline-derived CDR1 and CDR2 are SGHRS and YFSETQ.

V is TRBV6-5 and J is TRBJ2-3; D uncertain. CDR1 MNHEY and CDR2 SVGAGI come from the germline V gene. V was trimmed by 5 bases and J by 2 bases, leaving 11 bases between them. CDR3 length equals 14 residues. CDR3 in DNA: TGTGCCAGCAGTCCCGGTTGGGCCACAGATACGCAGTATTTT. Amino acids: CASSPGWATDTQYF.

The chain recombines TRBV5-4 with TRBJ1-1; no definite D call. Trimming cost V 4 bases and J 1 base, with 8 bases left between them. The CDR3 totals 13 residues. Germline lookup yields CDR1 SGHNT and CDR2 YYREEE (reference sequence). The CDR3 nucleotides read TGTGCCAGCAGCGCCACAGCGAACACTGAAGCTTTCTTT. It encodes CASSATANTEAFF. Full variable domain (rest looked up from reference TRBV5-4 and TRBJ1-1): ETGVTQSPTHLIKTRGQQVTLRCSSQSGHNTVSWYQQALGQGPQFIFQYYREEENGRGNFPPRFSGLQFPNYSSELNVNALELDDSALYLCASSATANTEAFFGQGTRLTVV.

The CDR3 reads CASSPYPDRAAGNTIYF. CDR3 coding DNA: TGTGCCAGCAGTCCTTACCCGGACAGGGCGGCTGGAAACACCATATATTTT. This sequence joins TRBV27 and TRBJ1-3, with 8 bases fitting TRBD1. CDR3 size: 17 residues. The germline gives CDR1 MNHEY, CDR2 SMNVEV (reference sequence). Trimming took 5 bases from V and 2 from J; bases not matched to a gene: 11.

This clone was recorded a few times. V gene TRBV19 combines with J gene TRBJ1-2; maybe TRBD1 (5 bases). The CDR3 totals 15 residues. The V end was cut by 3 bases, the J end by 4 bases, with 15 bases between. The germline V gene has CDR1 LNHDA and CDR2 SQIVND (reference sequence). CDR3 amino acids: CASSIGGRQSYGYTF. CDR3 bases: TGTGCCAGTAGTATCGGGGGTAGACAGAGCTATGGCTACACCTTC.

This clone showed up just a few times. The CDR3 DNA reads TGCAGCGTCCACGGGACATCCGGGGAAAAACTGTTTTTT. Encoded protein: CSVHGTSGEKLFF. This chain uses TRBV29-1 with TRBJ1-4; the D gene is possibly TRBD1 (6 bases). The length of the CDR3 is 13 residues. V was cut by 6 bases and J by 8 bases, with 16 bases left in between. Germline V gene data show CDR1 as SQVTM and CDR2 as ANQGSEA.

The genes are TRBV29-1 and TRBJ1-1, with D possibly TRBD1 on 6 matching bases. Germline-derived CDR1 and CDR2 are SQVTM and ANQGSEA. This CDR3 is built from 12 residues. The V end lost 6 bases, the J end lost 2 bases, and 10 bases lay between the germline ends. The CDR3: CSVKQGNTEAFF. The CDR3 DNA is TGCAGCGTCAAACAGGGAAACACTGAAGCTTTCTTT. The entire variable domain, with the rest obtained from reference TRBV29-1 and TRBJ1-1, is as follows: SAVISQKPSRDICQRGTSLTIQCQVDSQVTMMFWYRQQPGQSLTLIATANQGSEATYESGFVIDKFPISRPNLTFSTLTVSNMSPEDSSIYLCSVKQGNTEAFFGQGTRLTVV.

In DNA, the CDR3 is TGTGCCTGGAGTGCAGGGATTTCTAACTATGGCTACACCTTC. Its translation: CAWSAGISNYGYTF. The V gene is TRBV30, the J gene TRBJ1-2; TRBD1 is a possible D gene (5 bases). Trimming removed 1 base at V and 0 bases at J, with 9 bases between. From germline, CDR1 is GTSNPN and CDR2 SVGIG (reference sequence). The CDR3 covers 14 residues.